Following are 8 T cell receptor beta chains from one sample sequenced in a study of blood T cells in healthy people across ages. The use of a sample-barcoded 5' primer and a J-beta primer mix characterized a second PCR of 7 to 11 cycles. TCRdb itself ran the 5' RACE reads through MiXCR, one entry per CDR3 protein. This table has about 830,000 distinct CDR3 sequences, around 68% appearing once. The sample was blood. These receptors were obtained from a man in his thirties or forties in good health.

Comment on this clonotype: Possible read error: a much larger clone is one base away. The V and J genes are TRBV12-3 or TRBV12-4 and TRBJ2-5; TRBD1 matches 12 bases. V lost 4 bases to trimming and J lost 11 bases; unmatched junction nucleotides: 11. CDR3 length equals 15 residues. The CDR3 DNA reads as TGTGCCAGCAGTTCCGGGACAGGGGGCTTCGATGAGCAGTACTTC. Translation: CASSSGTGGFDEQYF.

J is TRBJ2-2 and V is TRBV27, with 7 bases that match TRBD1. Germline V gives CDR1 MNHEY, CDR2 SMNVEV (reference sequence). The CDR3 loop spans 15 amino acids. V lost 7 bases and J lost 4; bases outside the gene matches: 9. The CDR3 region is CASKQGYTGTGELFF. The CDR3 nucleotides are TGTGCCAGCAAACAGGGGTATACGGGCACCGGGGAGCTGTTTTTT.

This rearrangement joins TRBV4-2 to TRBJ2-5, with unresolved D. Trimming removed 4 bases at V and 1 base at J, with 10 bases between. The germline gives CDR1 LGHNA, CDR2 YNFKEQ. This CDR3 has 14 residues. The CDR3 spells CASSLTDSQETQYF. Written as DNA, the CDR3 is TGTGCCAGCAGCCTTACAGATAGCCAAGAGACCCAGTACTTC.

The CDR3 loop is CASSRRGGPQHF. The CDR3 DNA follows: TGTGCCAGCAGCCGAAGGGGAGGGCCCCAGCATTTT. This rearrangement joins TRBV2 to TRBJ1-5; a possible D gene is TRBD1 (5 bases). CDR1 is SNHLY and CDR2 is FYNNEI in the germline V gene. Trimming took off 6 bases at V and 9 bases at J, with 12 bases between the two ends. This CDR3 comprises 12 residues.

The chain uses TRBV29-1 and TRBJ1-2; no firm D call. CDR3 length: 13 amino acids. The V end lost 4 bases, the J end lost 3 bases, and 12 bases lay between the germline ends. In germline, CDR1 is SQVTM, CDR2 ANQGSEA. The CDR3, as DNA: TGCAGCGTTGGGGGTATAGCGGACTATGGCTACACCTTC. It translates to CSVGGIADYGYTF.

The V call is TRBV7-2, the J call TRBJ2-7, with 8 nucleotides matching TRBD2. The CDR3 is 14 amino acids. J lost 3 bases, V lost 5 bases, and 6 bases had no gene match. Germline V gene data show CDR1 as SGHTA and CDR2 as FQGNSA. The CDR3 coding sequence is TGTGCCAGCAGCCCTAGCGGGCCCAGCTACGAGCAGTACTTC. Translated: CASSPSGPSYEQYF.

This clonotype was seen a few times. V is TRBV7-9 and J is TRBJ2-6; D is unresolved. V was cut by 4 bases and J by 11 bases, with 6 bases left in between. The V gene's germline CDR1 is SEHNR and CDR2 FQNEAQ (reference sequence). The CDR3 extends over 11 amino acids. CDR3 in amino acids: CASSSYDVLTF. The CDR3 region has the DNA TGTGCCAGCAGCTCCTACGACGTCCTGACTTTC.

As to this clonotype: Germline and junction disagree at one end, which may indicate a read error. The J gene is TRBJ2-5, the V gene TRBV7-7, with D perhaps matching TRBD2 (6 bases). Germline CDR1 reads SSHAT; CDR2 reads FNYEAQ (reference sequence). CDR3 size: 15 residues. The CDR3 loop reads CVSSSGRGSHETQYF. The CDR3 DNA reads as TGTGTCAGCAGCTCGGGCCGGGGGAGCCATGAGACCCAGTACTTC.